The clone carrying this TCR beta chain was detected only a few times. Its antigen is undetermined. This entry belongs to a study of CD8 T cells in ankylosing spondylitis. Study-level points and caveats: Made up of under ten highly homologous variants, a TCR beta motif appeared characteristic of ankylosing spondylitis blood.

Each CDR3 protein is one row after TCRdb ran MiXCR on the 5' RACE reads. Of under 550,000 distinct CDR3 sequences listed, roughly 27% are singletons. CDR3 length: 17 residues. Germline V CDR1 and CDR2: KGHDR, SFDVKD. Trimming cost V 2 bases and J 4 bases, with 16 bases left between them. The sequenced material came from blood, either unsorted or a sorted T cell fraction (not recorded which). The chain recombines TRBV24-1 with TRBJ1-4; D not resolved. The clonotype originates from a male donor with ankylosing spondylitis. CDR3 bases: TGTGCCACCAGTGATTCCGGGTTTGAGGCCCTTAATGAAAAACTGTTTTTT. This gives the protein CATSDSGFEALNEKLFF.